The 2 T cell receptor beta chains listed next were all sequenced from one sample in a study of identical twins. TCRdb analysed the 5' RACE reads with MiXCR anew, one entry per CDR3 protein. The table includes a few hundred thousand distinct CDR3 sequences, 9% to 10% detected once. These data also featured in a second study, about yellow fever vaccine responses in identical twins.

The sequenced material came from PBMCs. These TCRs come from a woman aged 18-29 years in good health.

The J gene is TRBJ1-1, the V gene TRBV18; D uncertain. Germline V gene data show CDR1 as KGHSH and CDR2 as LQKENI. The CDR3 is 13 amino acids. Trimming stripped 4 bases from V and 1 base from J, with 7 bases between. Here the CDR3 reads CASSRPGNTEAFF. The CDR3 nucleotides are TGTGCCAGCTCACGGCCCGGGAACACTGAAGCTTTCTTT.

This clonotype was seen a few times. The chain's CDR3 is CASSPWGDGELFF. The CDR3 DNA reads TGCGCCAGCAGCCCCTGGGGTGACGGGGAGCTGTTTTTT. The chain has TRBV4-3 and TRBJ2-2; no firm D call. Germline V gives CDR1 LGHNA, CDR2 YSLEER. V was cut by 4 bases and J by 7 bases, with 10 bases left in between. CDR3 size: 13 residues.